Below are 25 T cell receptor beta chains sequenced from a single sample in a study of T cell repertoires in aging, cancer and after chemotherapy. The template was genomic DNA from peripheral blood, not RNA. A mixed TRB-A/B primer pool amplified rearranged TRB by multiplex touch-down PCR. TCRdb processed the multiplex PCR reads anew with MiXCR; each CDR3 protein has one entry. In the table there are over 8,500 distinct CDR3 sequences, roughly 32% of which are singletons. The specimen sequenced was blood. These receptor sequences come from a human donor in good health.

This clonotype showed up just a few times. This chain joins TRBV19 and TRBJ1-2; the match to TRBD1 covers 8 bases. CDR1 LNHDA and CDR2 SQIVND come from the germline V gene (reference sequence). V lost 8 bases to trimming and J lost 8 bases; unmatched junction nucleotides: 10. The CDR3 is 13 residues long. In nucleotides, the CDR3 is TGTGCCAGTTTTCAGGACAGGGTTCACGGCTACACCTTC. Its protein is CASFQDRVHGYTF.

This clonotype was detected a few times. This chain links TRBV7-9 with TRBJ2-7, with 12 bases fitting TRBD2. V was pared by 5 bases and J by 6 bases, with 8 bases of the junction left unmatched. The CDR3 has 15 residues. Germline lookup yields CDR1 SEHNR and CDR2 FQNEAQ (reference sequence). This CDR3 reads CASSPPTSGRVEQYF. The CDR3 DNA reads TGTGCCAGCAGCCCCCCGACTAGCGGGAGAGTCGAGCAGTACTTC.

The table lists this clonotype with a few counts. The chain carries TRBV11-2 and TRBJ2-7; D unresolved. The CDR3 consists of 14 residues. Germline V gene sequence: CDR1 SGHAT, CDR2 FQNNGV. Trimming shortened V by 0 bases and J by 5 bases, and 11 bases separated the two germline ends. The CDR3 DNA is TGTGCCAGCAGCTTAGATTGGCAAATCCACGAGCAGTACTTC. The encoded protein is CASSLDWQIHEQYF.

J is TRBJ2-2 and V is TRBV6-5; D assignment may be TRBD1 or TRBD2 (5 bases each). Trimming shortened V by 6 bases and J by 5 bases, and 7 bases separated the two germline ends. The CDR3 runs 12 residues. Per germline, CDR1 MNHEY and CDR2 SVGAGI. The CDR3 loop is CASRRGTGELFF. The CDR3 DNA is TGTGCCAGCAGGAGGGGTACCGGGGAGCTGTTTTTT.

J is TRBJ2-7 and V is TRBV19, with TRBD1 matching over 7 bases. Germline-derived CDR1 and CDR2 are LNHDA and SQIVND (reference sequence). V shed 9 bases, J shed 3 bases, and the junction held 8 bases outside the gene matches. This CDR3 spans 13 amino acids. The CDR3 nucleotides read TGTGCCAGAAGAAGGGACAGCCACTACGAGCAGTACTTC. It is translated as CARRRDSHYEQYF.

This rearrangement joins TRBV11-1 to TRBJ2-1, with D possibly TRBD2 on 6 matching bases. The CDR3 is 18 residues long. Germline CDR1 reads SGHAT; CDR2 reads FQDESV (reference sequence). V gave up 4 bases and J gave up 4 bases, with 23 bases separating them. The chain's CDR3 is CASSSTYLAGSGYNEQFF. DNA for the CDR3: TGTGCCAGCAGCTCAACCTACCTTGCTGGTAGCGGTTACAATGAGCAGTTCTTC. Combining the CDR3 with reference TRBV11-1 and TRBJ2-1 gives the whole variable domain EAEVAQSPRYKITEKSQAVAFWCDPISGHATLYWYRQILGQGPELLVQFQDESVVDDSQLPKDRFSAERLKGVDSTLKIQPAELGDSAMYLCASSSTYLAGSGYNEQFFGPGTRLTVL.

By proportion, this clonotype is medium-sized. V is TRBV29-1 and J is TRBJ1-2, with D possibly matching TRBD1 (5 bases). CDR1 is SQVTM, CDR2 ANQGSEA, per germline. The CDR3 has 13 residues. V was shortened by 7 bases and J by 5 bases, with 17 bases between the two germline ends. DNA of the CDR3: TGCAGCGCAAGGACAACCGGAACTTATGGCTACACCTTC. Amino acids: CSARTTGTYGYTF.

V is TRBV10-3 and J is TRBJ2-1; TRBD1 agrees at 12 bases. CDR1 is ENHRY, CDR2 SYGVKD, per germline. The CDR3 length is 16 residues. Trimming removed 7 bases from V and 6 bases from J; junction bases left unmatched: 10. The CDR3 DNA is TGTGCCATCACCAAGAACCGGGACAGGGGGCTCAATGAGCAGTTCTTC. Protein product: CAITKNRDRGLNEQFF.

V usage is TRBV6-1 and J usage is TRBJ1-2; D gene ambiguous. V lost 1 base and J lost 8, with 11 bases in between. Germline values: CDR1 MNHNS, CDR2 SASEGT. The CDR3 is made up of 13 amino acids. The CDR3 nucleotides read TGTGCCAGCAGTGAAGGATATGTTCTAGGCTACACCTTC. This encodes CASSEGYVLGYTF.

This clonotype was observed a handful of times. The chain links TRBV10-3 to TRBJ2-1; the match to TRBD1 covers 7 bases. Germline CDR1 and CDR2: ENHRY and SYGVKD. With V trimmed by 2 bases and J by 4 bases, 5 bases remained unmatched. The CDR3 is 15 amino acids. CDR3 in DNA: TGTGCCATCAGTGAGGAGGGGGCCGGGTACAATGAGCAGTTCTTC. It yields the protein CAISEEGAGYNEQFF.

The CDR3 nucleotides are TGTGCCAGCAGTACTCAGGGTTCCTATGAAAAACTGTTTTTT. Residues: CASSTQGSYEKLFF. The chain employs TRBV6-1 and TRBJ1-4; D may be TRBD1 (5 bases). The V gene's germline CDR1 is MNHNS and CDR2 SASEGT. The ends were cut back, 5 bases at V and 6 bases at J, with 13 bases in the middle. This CDR3 comprises 14 residues.

The chain uses TRBV12-3 or TRBV12-4 and TRBJ1-3, with 9 bases that match TRBD1. V shed 5 bases and J 2 bases; nucleotides not matched to a gene: 1. The CDR3 spans 14 residues. The CDR3 sequence is CASSRDRAGNTIYF. The DNA for the CDR3 is TGTGCCAGCAGTCGGGACAGGGCTGGAAACACCATATATTTT.

The chain links TRBV7-9 to TRBJ2-7; D remains ambiguous. With 2 bases removed from V and 0 bases from J, the gap between germline ends came to 8 bases. The CDR3 is 14 amino acids. Germline V gene sequence: CDR1 SEHNR, CDR2 FQNEAQ (reference sequence). CDR3 region: CASSLNKTSYEQYF. As DNA, the CDR3 is TGTGCCAGCAGCTTAAACAAAACCTCCTACGAGCAGTACTTC.

The genes are TRBV18 and TRBJ1-2, with 9 positions matching TRBD1. Losses at the gene ends were 2 bases for V and 8 bases for J; bases not matched to a gene: 9. Germline values: CDR1 KGHSH, CDR2 LQKENI. This CDR3 is 15 amino acids long. The CDR3: CASSPMSGTGHGYTF. In DNA, the CDR3 is TGTGCCAGCTCACCAATGTCCGGGACAGGGCACGGCTACACCTTC.

The chain recombines TRBV5-8 with TRBJ2-4; TRBD1 is a possible D gene (5 bases). V lost 0 bases and J 1 base, leaving 8 bases between the germline ends. The CDR3 is 15 amino acids. Germline V gene sequence: CDR1 SGHTS, CDR2 YDEGEE. CDR3 amino acids: CASSLGGAAKNIQYF. Written as DNA, the CDR3 is TGTGCCAGCAGCTTGGGGGGCGCGGCCAAAAACATTCAGTACTTC.

The rearrangement uses TRBV5-8 and TRBJ2-5; D possibly uses TRBD1 or TRBD2 (5 bases each). Germline V gene lookup returns CDR1 SGHTS and CDR2 YDEGEE. The CDR3 is 13 residues long. The V and J ends lost 5 bases and 1 base respectively, with 9 bases between them. The CDR3 reads CASRHGAQETQYF. The CDR3 DNA sequence: TGTGCCAGCAGACACGGGGCCCAAGAGACCCAGTACTTC.

As regards this clonotype: A junction end diverges from the germline sequence, so it may reflect a read error. The chain uses TRBV5-1 and TRBJ1-3; 8 bases map to TRBD1. The germline V gene encodes CDR1 SGHRS and CDR2 YFSETQ. This CDR3 is built from 16 residues. Written as DNA, the CDR3 is TGTGCCAGCAGCTCCAGACAGGGGAGTTCTGGAAACACCATATATTTT. Translated, it gives CASSSRQGSSGNTIYF.

V is TRBV18 and J is TRBJ2-7; unclear D gene. The length of the CDR3 is 14 residues. V lost 5 bases to trimming and J lost 2 bases, with 13 bases between them. Germline loops: CDR1 KGHSH, CDR2 LQKENI. CDR3 bases: TGTGCCAGCTCAGCAGACGGAGTACCCTACGAGCAGTACTTC. Protein sequence: CASSADGVPYEQYF.

The CDR3, as DNA: TGCGCCAGCAGCCAAGGAGGGGATGGTACGGGCTACACCTTC. Its protein product is CASSQGGDGTGYTF. The chain carries TRBV4-1 and TRBJ1-2; D may be TRBD1 (5 bases). The germline gives CDR1 MGHRA, CDR2 YSYEKL. Trimming left V 1 base short and J 8 bases short, with 14 bases between. CDR3 length: 14 residues.

This clonotype was seen only a few times. This chain connects TRBV20-1 to TRBJ2-3, with 10 bases aligning to TRBD2. The length of the CDR3 is 15 residues. V gave up 8 bases and J gave up 0 bases; unmatched junction bases: 8. Per the germline V gene, CDR1 is DFQATT and CDR2 is SNEGSKA (reference sequence). The CDR3: CSPPGLASSTDTQYF. The CDR3 DNA reads TGCAGTCCTCCGGGACTAGCGTCTAGCACAGATACGCAGTATTTT.

This chain joins TRBV30 and TRBJ2-7, with D possibly matching TRBD1 (5 bases). Germline values: CDR1 GTSNPN, CDR2 SVGIG (reference sequence). Between the trimmed V and J ends, which lost 2 bases and 4 bases, there was a span of 9 bases. CDR3 length equals 12 residues. CDR3 coding DNA: TGTGCCTGGAGTCAGCAGGGTTACGAGCAGTACTTC. This gives the protein CAWSQQGYEQYF.

This clonotype was seen only a few times. The chain uses TRBV5-4 and TRBJ2-1, with 8 bases matching TRBD2. The CDR3 has 16 amino acids. V gave up 4 bases and J gave up 5 bases; unmatched junction bases: 11. CDR1 SGHNT and CDR2 YYREEE come from the germline V gene (reference sequence). CDR3 nucleotide sequence: TGTGCCAGCAGCCCACGCGTTGCGGGGGGAAACAATGAGCAGTTCTTC. This gives the protein CASSPRVAGGNNEQFF.

This rearrangement joins TRBV7-2 to TRBJ2-5, with TRBD2 matching over 11 bases. The CDR3 is made up of 14 amino acids. The V gene's germline CDR1 is SGHTA and CDR2 FQGNSA. For the CDR3, the DNA is TGTGTTAGCAGCTTAGCGGGAGGGCCTGGGACCCAGTACTTC. This codes for CVSSLAGGPGTQYF.

V usage is TRBV29-1 and J usage is TRBJ2-4; D is unresolved. V shed 7 bases and J shed 4 bases, with 14 bases lying between them. Germline-derived CDR1 and CDR2 are SQVTM and ANQGSEA. CDR3 size: 13 residues. CDR3 sequence (DNA): TGCAGCGCCGCCCACACCAGTAAAAACATTCAGTACTTC. It specifies CSAAHTSKNIQYF.

There are a few counts of this clonotype. The chain has TRBV19 and TRBJ2-1; 10 positions match TRBD2. Trimming at V came to 6 bases and at J to 7 bases, leaving 15 bases not matched to a gene. The CDR3 has 17 residues. The germline V gene has CDR1 LNHDA and CDR2 SQIVND (reference sequence). CDR3 sequence reads: CASSPSSAGGRGNEQFF. The CDR3 DNA is TGTGCCAGTAGCCCCTCGTCAGCGGGAGGGCGGGGTAATGAGCAGTTCTTC.